Below are 5 T cell receptor beta chains sequenced from a single sample in a study of cytomegalovirus exposure and HLA in healthy donors (dated by TCRdb to about 2017). Library prep was done by the immunoSEQ multiplex PCR assay. For the multiplex PCR, a mixture combining 60 forward primers for TCR Vbeta segments and 13 reverse primers for TCR Jbeta segments was used. Sourced from immuneACCESS, this table was stored by TCRdb with only in-frame sequences that have V and J called. A share of the clones is absent; for the studies checked, an unresolved V gene accounts for under half, and the remainder has no known explanation. Within this sample are 55,000 to 80,000 clones, with approximately 71% of them counted one time only. Nearly 25% of the sample lies in the top ten. The material sequenced was PBMCs. These receptors were collected from a man in his fifties or sixties in good health and CMV-seropositive.

The chain uses TRBV19 and TRBJ2-3; 9 bases line up with TRBD1. Germline V lookup: CDR1 LNHDA, CDR2 SQIVND (reference sequence). This CDR3 has 16 amino acids. V was pared by 2 bases and J by 5 bases, with 8 bases of the junction left unmatched. The CDR3 sequence is CASSITGQGGGDTQYF. The CDR3 DNA sequence: TGTGCCAGTAGTATAACGGGACAGGGAGGAGGAGATACGCAGTATTTT.

V and J are TRBV19 and TRBJ2-5; tentative D call: TRBD1 (5 bases). V was clipped by 3 bases and J by 7 bases, with 9 bases between them. This CDR3 has 12 amino acids. Germline V gene sequence: CDR1 LNHDA, CDR2 SQIVND (reference sequence). Here the CDR3 reads CASSIIQGTQYF. For the CDR3, the DNA is TGTGCCAGTAGTATCATTCAGGGGACCCAGTACTTC. The full variable domain, completed using reference TRBV19 and TRBJ2-5, is DGGITQSPKYLFRKEGQNVTLSCEQNLNHDAMYWYRQDPGQGLRLIYYSQIVNDFQKGDIAEGYSVSREKKESFPLTVTSAQKNPTAFYLCASSIIQGTQYFGPGTRLLVL.

This rearrangement joins TRBV9 to TRBJ2-5; tentatively, D is TRBD2 (6 bases). The ends were cut back, 0 bases at V and 2 bases at J, with 14 bases in the middle. The germline gives CDR1 SGDLS, CDR2 YYNGEE. The CDR3 spans 16 residues. The CDR3 reads CASSVDSSGVQETQYF. DNA for the CDR3: TGTGCCAGCAGCGTAGATAGTAGCGGAGTTCAAGAGACCCAGTACTTC. Full variable domain (missing parts from reference TRBV9 and TRBJ2-5): DSGVTQTPKHLITATGQRVTLRCSPRSGDLSVYWYQQSLDQGLQFLIQYYNGEERAKGNILERFSAQQFPDLHSELNLSSLELGDSALYFCASSVDSSGVQETQYFGPGTRLLVL.

This chain uses TRBV18 with TRBJ1-5, with a possible D match to TRBD1 (6 bases). The ends were cut back, 2 bases at V and 3 bases at J, with 14 bases in the middle. Germline loops: CDR1 KGHSH, CDR2 LQKENI. The CDR3 contains 16 residues. CDR3 residues: CASSPGTPVDNQPQHF. CDR3 sequence (DNA): TGTGCCAGCTCACCAGGGACACCAGTGGACAATCAGCCCCAGCATTTT.

Written as DNA, the CDR3 is TGTGCCAGCACGGCTCGACTAGCGGGGGAGCAGTTCTTC. Its protein is CASTARLAGEQFF. The V gene is TRBV25-1, the J gene TRBJ2-1, with 11 bases identical to TRBD2. Trimming cost V 7 bases and J 10 bases; bases outside gene matches: 6. The CDR3 spans 13 residues. Germline V gene sequence: CDR1 MGHDK, CDR2 SYGVNS.